This TCR beta chain originates from a study of early T cells in non-severe SARS-CoV-2 infection. Study-level information: The chains were unpaired, and the sequenced material was bulk RNA from unsorted whole blood.

Individual cDNA molecules each received unique molecular identifiers attached to them. TCRdb reprocessed the 5' RACE reads via MiXCR and lists one record per CDR3 protein. The sample has fewer than 80,000 distinct CDR3 sequences, less than 9.5% seen once. CDR3 length equals 13 residues. V was clipped by 5 bases and J by 4 bases; unmatched bases: 5. Germline CDR1 reads SGHNT; CDR2 reads YYREEE (reference sequence). Study-wide results and caveats: VDJdb matches were skewed toward anti-spike CD8 T cell responses.

Concerning this clonotype: Its antigen is currently unknown.

Specimen: whole blood, collected at baseline. This chain joins TRBV5-4 and TRBJ2-5; 7 nucleotides agree with TRBD2. The TCR originated in an adult who was a healthcare worker with PCR-confirmed SARS-CoV-2 infection or an uninfected control (not recorded which). The CDR3 DNA is TGTGCCAGCAGGCGTAGCGGGCGAGAGACCCAGTACTTC. It encodes CASRRSGRETQYF.